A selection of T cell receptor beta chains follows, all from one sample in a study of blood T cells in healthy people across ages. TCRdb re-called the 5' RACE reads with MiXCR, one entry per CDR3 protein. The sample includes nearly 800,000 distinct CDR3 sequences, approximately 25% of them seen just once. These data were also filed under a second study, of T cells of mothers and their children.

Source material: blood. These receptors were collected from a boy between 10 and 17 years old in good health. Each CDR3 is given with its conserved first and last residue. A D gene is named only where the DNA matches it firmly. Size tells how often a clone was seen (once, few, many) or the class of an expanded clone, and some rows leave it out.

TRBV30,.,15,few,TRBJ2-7,CAWSPGAGVSYEQYF,TGTGCCTGGAGCCCAGGGGCAGGAGTCTCCTACGAGCAGTACTTC
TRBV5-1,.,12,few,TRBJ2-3,CASKSGTDTQYF,TGCGCCAGCAAGTCGGGCACAGATACGCAGTATTTT
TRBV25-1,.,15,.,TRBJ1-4,CASSEGSQVKAKLFF,TGTGCCAGCAGTGAGGGTTCACAGGTCAAGGCAAAACTGTTTTTT
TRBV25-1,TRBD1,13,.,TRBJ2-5,CASSDGTVRTQYF,TGTGCCAGCAGTGACGGGACAGTGAGAACCCAGTACTTC
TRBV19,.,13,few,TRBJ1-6,CASSEDRNPTLHF,TGTGCCAGTAGTGAGGACCGAAACCCGACCCTCCACTTT
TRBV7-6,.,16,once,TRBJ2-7,CASSLVPGPSSYEQYF,TGTGCCAGCAGCTTAGTCCCGGGACCATCCTCCTACGAGCAGTACTTC
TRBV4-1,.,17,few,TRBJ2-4,CASSHGFIGGAKNIQYF,TGCGCCAGCAGCCACGGCTTCATTGGGGGGGCCAAAAACATTCAGTACTTC
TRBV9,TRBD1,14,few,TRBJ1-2,CASRDPGQGYGYTF,TGTGCCAGCAGAGACCCGGGACAGGGTTACGGCTACACCTTC
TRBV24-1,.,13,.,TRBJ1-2,CATSDRGGNGYTF,TGTGCCACCAGTGACCGGGGGGGGAATGGCTACACCTTC
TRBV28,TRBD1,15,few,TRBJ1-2,CASSLTGTGDYGYTF,TGTGCCAGCAGTTTAACTGGGACAGGGGACTATGGCTACACCTTC
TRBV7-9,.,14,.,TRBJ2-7,CASSPPLHGNEQYF,TGTGCCAGCAGCCCCCCCCTACACGGAAACGAGCAGTACTTC
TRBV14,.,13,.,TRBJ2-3,CASSQVLTDTQYF,TGCGCCAGCAGCCAAGTATTGACAGATACGCAGTATTTT
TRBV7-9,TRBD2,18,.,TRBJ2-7,CASSLKLSGLAGGYEQYF,TGTGCCAGCAGCTTAAAACTGTCAGGACTAGCGGGGGGCTACGAGCAGTACTTC
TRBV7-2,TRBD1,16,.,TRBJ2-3,CASSIGGTGYTDTQYF,TGTGCCAGCAGCATAGGCGGGACAGGGTACACAGATACGCAGTATTTT
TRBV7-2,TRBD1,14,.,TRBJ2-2,CASSVTGAGGELFF,TGTGCCAGCAGCGTAACAGGGGCGGGCGGGGAGCTGTTTTTT
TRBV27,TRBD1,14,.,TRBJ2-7,CASSLTGQRYEQYF,TGTGCCAGCAGTTTGACGGGACAGCGATACGAGCAGTACTTC
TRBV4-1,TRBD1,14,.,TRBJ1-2,CASSHGQGDYGYTF,TGCGCCAGCAGCCATGGACAGGGAGACTATGGCTACACCTTC
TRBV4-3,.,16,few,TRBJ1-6,CASSQDAGSYNSPLHF,TGCGCCAGCAGCCAAGATGCGGGCTCCTATAATTCACCCCTCCACTTT
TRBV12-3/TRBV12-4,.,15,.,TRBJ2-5,CASDSGMGDQETQYF,TGTGCCAGCGACAGCGGCATGGGGGACCAAGAGACCCAGTACTTC
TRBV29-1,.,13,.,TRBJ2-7,CSAGDFLGGEQYF,TGCAGCGCCGGGGACTTCCTTGGTGGGGAGCAGTACTTC
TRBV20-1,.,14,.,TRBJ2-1,CSASLADSYNEQFF,TGCAGTGCTTCATTAGCGGACTCCTACAATGAGCAGTTCTTC
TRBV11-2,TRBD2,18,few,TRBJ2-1,CASSLGVAGGPILNEQSF,TGTGCCAGCAGCCTAGGGGTAGCGGGGGGGCCGATCCTCAATGAGCAGTCCTTC
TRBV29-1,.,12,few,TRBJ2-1,CSAEDSDNEQFF,TGCAGCGCTGAGGACAGTGACAATGAGCAGTTCTTC
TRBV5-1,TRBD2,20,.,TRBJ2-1,CASSSFPLTSGRATYNEQFF,TGCGCCAGCAGCTCCTTCCCATTGACTAGCGGGAGGGCCACCTACAATGAGCAGTTCTTC
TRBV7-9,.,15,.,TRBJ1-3,CASSRGETSGNTIYF,TGTGCCAGCAGCCGAGGGGAAACCTCTGGAAACACCATATATTTT
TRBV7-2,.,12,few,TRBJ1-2,CASSFFLGGYTF,TGTGCCAGCAGCTTTTTCCTCGGCGGCTACACCTTC
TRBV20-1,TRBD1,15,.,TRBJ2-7,CSASRTGGASGEQYF,TGCAGTGCTAGCCGGACAGGGGGCGCCTCGGGAGAGCAGTACTTC
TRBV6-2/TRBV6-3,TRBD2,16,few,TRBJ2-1,CASSYPRTSGSTEQFF,TGTGCCAGCAGTTACCCCCGGACTAGCGGGAGTACGGAGCAGTTCTTC
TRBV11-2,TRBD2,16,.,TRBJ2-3,CASRRAGGPKTDTQYF,TGTGCCAGCAGAAGGGCGGGAGGGCCTAAGACAGATACGCAGTATTTT
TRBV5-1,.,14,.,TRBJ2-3,CASSLVVNTDTQYF,TGCGCCAGCAGCTTGGTAGTAAACACAGATACGCAGTATTTT
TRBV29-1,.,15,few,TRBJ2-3,CSVEDLNYSTDTQYF,TGCAGCGTTGAAGATCTGAATTACTCCACAGATACGCAGTATTTT
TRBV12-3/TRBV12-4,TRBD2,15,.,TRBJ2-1,CASSTTSGLYNEQFF,TGTGCCAGCAGCACCACTAGCGGGTTGTACAATGAGCAGTTCTTC
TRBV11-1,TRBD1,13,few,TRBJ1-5,CASSTGVGQPQHF,TGTGCCAGCAGCACAGGGGTTGGGCAGCCCCAGCATTTT
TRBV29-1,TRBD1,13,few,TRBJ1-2,CSSRGGSDYGYTF,TGCAGCTCCCGAGGGGGCAGTGACTATGGCTACACCTTC
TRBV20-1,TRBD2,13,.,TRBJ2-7,CSGARGGAYEQYF,TGCAGTGGGGCGCGCGGGGGGGCCTACGAGCAGTACTTC
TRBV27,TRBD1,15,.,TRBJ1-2,CASSSPGQGGYGYTF,TGTGCCAGCAGTTCCCCGGGACAGGGAGGCTATGGCTACACCTTC
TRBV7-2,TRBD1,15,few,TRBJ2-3,CASSSWTGITDTQYF,TGTGCCAGCAGCTCGTGGACAGGGATAACAGATACGCAGTATTTT
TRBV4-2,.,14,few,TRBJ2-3,CASSQDLGGVTQYF,TGTGCCAGCAGCCAAGATCTAGGGGGGGTTACGCAGTATTTT
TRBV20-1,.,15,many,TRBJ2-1,CSAREAGEDYNEQFF,TGCAGTGCTAGAGAGGCAGGGGAGGACTACAATGAGCAGTTCTTC
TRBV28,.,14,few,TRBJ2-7,CASRFGTAGAEQYF,TGTGCCAGCAGGTTCGGGACCGCGGGGGCCGAGCAGTACTTC
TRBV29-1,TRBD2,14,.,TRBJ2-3,CSVVGGGAPDTQYF,TGCAGCGTTGTTGGCGGGGGGGCGCCAGATACGCAGTATTTT
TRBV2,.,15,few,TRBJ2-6,CASRPGGAGANVLTF,TGTGCCAGCAGACCAGGGGGGGCTGGGGCCAACGTCCTGACTTTC
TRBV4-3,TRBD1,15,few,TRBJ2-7,CASSQGAGQGYEQYF,TGCGCCAGCAGCCAAGGCGCGGGACAGGGCTACGAGCAGTACTTC
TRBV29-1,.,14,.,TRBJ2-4,CSVEDPPGGNIQYF,TGCAGCGTTGAAGATCCCCCCGGAGGGAACATTCAGTACTTC
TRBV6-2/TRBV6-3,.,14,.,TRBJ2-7,CASTDDGSVYEQHF,TGTGCCAGCACTGATGACGGGTCAGTCTACGAGCAGCACTTC
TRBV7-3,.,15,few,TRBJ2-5,CASSFGLERWETQYF,TGTGCCAGCAGCTTTGGCCTGGAGAGGTGGGAGACCCAGTACTTC
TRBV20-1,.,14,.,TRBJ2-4,CSARLPGLANIQYF,TGCAGTGCTAGGCTCCCCGGACTGGCAAACATTCAGTACTTC
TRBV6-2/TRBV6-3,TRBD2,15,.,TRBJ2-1,CASSRTSEVYNEQFF,TGTGCCAGCAGTCGGACTAGCGAGGTCTACAATGAGCAGTTCTTC
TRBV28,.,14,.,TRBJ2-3,CASSTNRGTDTQYF,TGTGCCAGCAGTACCAACAGAGGCACAGATACGCAGTATTTT
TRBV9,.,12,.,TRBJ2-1,CASSAHYNEQFF,TGTGCCAGCAGCGCCCACTACAATGAGCAGTTCTTC
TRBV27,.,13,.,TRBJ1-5,CAAAPARNQPQHF,TGTGCCGCAGCACCGGCCCGCAATCAGCCCCAGCATTTT
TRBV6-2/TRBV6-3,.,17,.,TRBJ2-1,CASNTAGQGPRDNEQFF,TGTGCCAGCAATACCGCTGGTCAGGGGCCAAGGGACAATGAGCAGTTCTTC
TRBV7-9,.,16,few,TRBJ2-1,CASSVQIKPEYNEQFF,TGTGCCAGCAGCGTCCAGATTAAACCAGAATACAATGAGCAGTTCTTC
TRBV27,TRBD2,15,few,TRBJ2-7,CASTSGLAGPHEQYF,TGTGCCAGCACCTCGGGACTAGCGGGACCCCACGAGCAGTACTTC
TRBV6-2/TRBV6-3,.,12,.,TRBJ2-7,CASMGRGDEQYF,TGTGCCAGTATGGGGCGCGGGGACGAGCAGTACTTC
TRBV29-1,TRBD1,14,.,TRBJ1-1,CSVTGDPAALEAFF,TGCAGCGTCACAGGGGACCCCGCCGCCCTTGAAGCTTTCTTT
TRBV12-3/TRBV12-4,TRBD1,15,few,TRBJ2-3,CASSGTARTTDTQYF,TGTGCCAGCAGCGGGACAGCTAGAACCACAGATACGCAGTATTTT
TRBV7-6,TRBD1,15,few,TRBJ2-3,CASSSRDRGADTQYF,TGTGCCAGCAGCAGCCGGGACAGGGGAGCAGATACGCAGTATTTT
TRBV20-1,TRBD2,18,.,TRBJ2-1,CSARDRLAGGIRNNEQFF,TGCAGTGCTAGAGATCGCCTAGCGGGAGGGATAAGGAACAATGAGCAGTTCTTC
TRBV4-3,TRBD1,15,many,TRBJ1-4,CASSQATGANEKLFF,TGCGCCAGCAGCCAGGCTACAGGGGCGAATGAAAAACTGTTTTTT